This T cell receptor beta chain was sequenced in a study of T cell changes during pregnancy in multiple sclerosis. The CDR3 is 13 residues long. Germline assignment: CDR1 LGHNT and CDR2 FRNRAP. V gave up 0 bases and J gave up 4 bases, with 4 bases separating them. The protocol was immunoSEQ multiplex PCR, while the TCRdb copy is restricted to in-frame clones and leaves out a portion. The sample lists 50,000 to 75,000 clones; 93% were seen once. The gene calls are TRBV12-5 and TRBJ2-1, with D hard to call. The sequence was obtained from a female donor with multiple sclerosis, enrolled in a pregnancy study. The sequencing here drew on CD8+ T cells from peripheral blood mononuclear cells, taken in the third trimester of pregnancy. CDR3 in DNA: TGTGCTAGTGGTTTGGTATCTTACAATGAGCAGTTCTTC. Translation: CASGLVSYNEQFF.